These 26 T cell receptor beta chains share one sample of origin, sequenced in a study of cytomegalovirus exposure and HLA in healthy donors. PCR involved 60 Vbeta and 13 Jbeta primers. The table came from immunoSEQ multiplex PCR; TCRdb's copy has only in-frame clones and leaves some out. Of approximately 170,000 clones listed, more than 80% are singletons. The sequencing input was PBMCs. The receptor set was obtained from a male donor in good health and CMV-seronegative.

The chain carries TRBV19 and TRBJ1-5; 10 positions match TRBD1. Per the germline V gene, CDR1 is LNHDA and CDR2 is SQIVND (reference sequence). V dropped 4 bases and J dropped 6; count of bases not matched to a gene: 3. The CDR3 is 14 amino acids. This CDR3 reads CASSRQGAAQPQHF. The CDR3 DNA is TGTGCCAGTAGTAGACAGGGGGCAGCTCAGCCCCAGCATTTT.

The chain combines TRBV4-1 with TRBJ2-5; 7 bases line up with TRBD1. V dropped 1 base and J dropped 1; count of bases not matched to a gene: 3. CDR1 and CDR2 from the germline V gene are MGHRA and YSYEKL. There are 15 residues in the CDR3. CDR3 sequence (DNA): TGCGCCAGCAGCCAAGGGAACAGGGGCCAAGAGACCCAGTACTTC. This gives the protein CASSQGNRGQETQYF.

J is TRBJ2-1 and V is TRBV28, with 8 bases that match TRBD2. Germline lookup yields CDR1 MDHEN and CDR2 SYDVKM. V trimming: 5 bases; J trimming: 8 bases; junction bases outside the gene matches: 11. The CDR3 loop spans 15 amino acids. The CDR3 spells CASSQSGSLGDEQFF. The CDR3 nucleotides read TGTGCCAGCAGTCAGAGCGGGAGCTTAGGAGATGAGCAGTTCTTC.

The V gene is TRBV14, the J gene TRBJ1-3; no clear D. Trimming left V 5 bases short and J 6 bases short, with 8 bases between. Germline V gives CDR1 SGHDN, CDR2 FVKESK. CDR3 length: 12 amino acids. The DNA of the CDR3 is TGTGCCAGCAGCTCTAGGTCAAACACCATATATTTT. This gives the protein CASSSRSNTIYF. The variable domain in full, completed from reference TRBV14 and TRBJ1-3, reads EAGVTQFPSHSVIEKGQTVTLRCDPISGHDNLYWYRRVMGKEIKFLLHFVKESKQDESGMPNNRFLAERTGGTYSTLKVQPAELEDSGVYFCASSSRSNTIYFGEGSWLTVV.

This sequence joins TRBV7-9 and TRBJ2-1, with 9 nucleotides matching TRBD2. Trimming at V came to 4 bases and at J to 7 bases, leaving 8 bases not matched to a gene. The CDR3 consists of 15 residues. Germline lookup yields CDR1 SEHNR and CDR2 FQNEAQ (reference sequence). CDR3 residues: CASSSRGGAGNEQFF. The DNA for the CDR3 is TGTGCCAGCAGCTCGCGCGGGGGGGCCGGTAATGAGCAGTTCTTC.

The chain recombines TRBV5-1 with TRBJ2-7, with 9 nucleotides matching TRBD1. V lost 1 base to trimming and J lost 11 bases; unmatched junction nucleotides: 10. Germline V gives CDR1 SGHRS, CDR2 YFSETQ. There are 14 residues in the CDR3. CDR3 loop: CASSLTGQGSSEYF. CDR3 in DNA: TGCGCCAGCAGCTTGACAGGACAGGGGTCCTCTGAGTACTTC.

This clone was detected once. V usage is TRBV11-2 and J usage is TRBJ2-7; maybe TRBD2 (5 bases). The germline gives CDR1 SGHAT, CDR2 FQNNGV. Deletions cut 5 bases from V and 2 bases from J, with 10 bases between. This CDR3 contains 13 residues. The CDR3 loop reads CASSPISAYEQYF. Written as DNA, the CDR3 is TGTGCCAGCAGCCCCATTAGCGCCTACGAGCAGTACTTC.

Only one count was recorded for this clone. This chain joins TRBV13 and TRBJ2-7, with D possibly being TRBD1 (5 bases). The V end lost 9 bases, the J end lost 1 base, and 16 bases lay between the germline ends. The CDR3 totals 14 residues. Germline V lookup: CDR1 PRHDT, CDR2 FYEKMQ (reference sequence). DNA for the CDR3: TGTGCCAGTAAAACCAGGGAAAGTTCCTACGAGCAGTACTTC. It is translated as CASKTRESSYEQYF.

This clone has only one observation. The CDR3 DNA sequence: TGTGCAAGTCGCTTACCTAGGATCACAGATACGCAGTATTTT. It yields the protein CASRLPRITDTQYF. This chain connects TRBV12-2 to TRBJ2-3; whether TRBD2, the table's D call, matches the DNA was not checked. TRBV12-2 is a pseudogene locus. The CDR3 is 14 amino acids.

For the CDR3, the DNA is TGCGCCAGCAGCTTGGCCGGGATTGACGGCGAGCAGTACTTC. Its translation is CASSLAGIDGEQYF. The V gene is TRBV5-1, the J gene TRBJ2-7, with D perhaps TRBD2 (5 bases). Trimming left V 0 bases short and J 6 bases short, with 13 bases between. CDR1 is SGHRS, CDR2 YFSETQ, per germline. The CDR3 covers 14 residues.

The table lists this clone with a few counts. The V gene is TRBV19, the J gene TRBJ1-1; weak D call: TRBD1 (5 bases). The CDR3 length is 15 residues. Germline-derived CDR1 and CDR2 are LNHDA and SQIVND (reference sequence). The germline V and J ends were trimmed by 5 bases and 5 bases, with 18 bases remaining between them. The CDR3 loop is CASSLGSQRGTEAFF. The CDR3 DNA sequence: TGTGCCAGTAGTCTGGGAAGCCAGCGGGGGACTGAAGCTTTCTTT.

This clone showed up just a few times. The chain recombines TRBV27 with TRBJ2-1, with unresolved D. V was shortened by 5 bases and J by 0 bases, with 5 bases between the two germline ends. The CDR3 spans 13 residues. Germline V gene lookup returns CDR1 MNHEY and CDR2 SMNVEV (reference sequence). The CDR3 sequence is CASSPRSYNEQFF. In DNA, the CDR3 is TGTGCCAGCAGTCCCCGCTCCTACAATGAGCAGTTCTTC.

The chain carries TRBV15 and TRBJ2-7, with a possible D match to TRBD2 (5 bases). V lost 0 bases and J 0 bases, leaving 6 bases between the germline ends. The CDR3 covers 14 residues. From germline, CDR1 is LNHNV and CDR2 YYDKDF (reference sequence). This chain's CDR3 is CATSRDRDSYEQYF. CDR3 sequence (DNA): TGTGCCACCAGCAGAGATCGGGACTCCTACGAGCAGTACTTC.

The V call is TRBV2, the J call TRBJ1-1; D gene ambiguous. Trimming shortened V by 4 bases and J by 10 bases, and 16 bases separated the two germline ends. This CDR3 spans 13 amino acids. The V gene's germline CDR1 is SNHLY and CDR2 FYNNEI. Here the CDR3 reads CASSVLFGRGAFF. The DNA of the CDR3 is TGTGCCAGCAGTGTATTATTCGGGCGGGGAGCTTTCTTT.

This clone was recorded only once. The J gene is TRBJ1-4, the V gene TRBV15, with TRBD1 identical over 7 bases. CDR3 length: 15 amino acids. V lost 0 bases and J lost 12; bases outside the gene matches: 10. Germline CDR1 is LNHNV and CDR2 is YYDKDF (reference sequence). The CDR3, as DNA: TGTGCCACCAGCAGAGATCCATCAGGGGGGATGGAACTGTTTTTT. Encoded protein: CATSRDPSGGMELFF.

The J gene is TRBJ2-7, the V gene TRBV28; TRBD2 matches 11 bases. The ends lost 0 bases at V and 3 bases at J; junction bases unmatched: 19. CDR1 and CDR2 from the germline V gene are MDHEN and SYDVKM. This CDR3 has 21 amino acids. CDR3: CASSLWARWRLGLAEDYEQYF. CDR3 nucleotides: TGTGCCAGCAGTTTATGGGCCCGGTGGAGATTGGGACTAGCGGAGGACTACGAGCAGTACTTC.

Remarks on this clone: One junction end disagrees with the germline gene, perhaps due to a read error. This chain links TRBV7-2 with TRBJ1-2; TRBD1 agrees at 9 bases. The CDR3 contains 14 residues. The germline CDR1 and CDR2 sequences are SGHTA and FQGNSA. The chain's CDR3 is CASSLGQGHYGYTF. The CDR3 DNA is TGTGCCAGCAGTTTAGGACAGGGGCACTATGGCTACACCTTC.

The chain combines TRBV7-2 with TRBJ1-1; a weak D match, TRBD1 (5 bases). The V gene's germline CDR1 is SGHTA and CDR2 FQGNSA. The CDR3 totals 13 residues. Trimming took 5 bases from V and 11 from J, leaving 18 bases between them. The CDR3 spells CASSPQRDVGAFF. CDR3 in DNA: TGTGCCAGCAGCCCACAGCGGGACGTAGGGGCTTTCTTT.

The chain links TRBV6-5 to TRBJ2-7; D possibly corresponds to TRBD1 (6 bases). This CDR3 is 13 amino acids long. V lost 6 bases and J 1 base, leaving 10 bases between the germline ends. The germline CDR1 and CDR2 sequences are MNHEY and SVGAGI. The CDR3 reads CASRETGSYEQYF. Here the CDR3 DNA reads TGTGCCAGCAGAGAGACAGGATCCTACGAGCAGTACTTC.

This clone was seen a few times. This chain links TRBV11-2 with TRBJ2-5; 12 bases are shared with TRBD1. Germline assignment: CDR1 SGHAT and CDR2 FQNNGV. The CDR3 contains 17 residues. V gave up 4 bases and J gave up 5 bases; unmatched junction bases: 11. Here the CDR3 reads CASSSVRDRGRRETQYF. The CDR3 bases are TGTGCCAGCAGCTCGGTGAGGGACAGGGGGCGCCGGGAGACCCAGTACTTC. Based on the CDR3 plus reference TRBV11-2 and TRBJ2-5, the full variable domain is EAGVAQSPRYKIIEKRQSVAFWCNPISGHATLYWYQQILGQGPKLLIQFQNNGVVDDSQLPKDRFSAERLKGVDSTLKIQPAKLEDSAVYLCASSSVRDRGRRETQYFGPGTRLLVL.

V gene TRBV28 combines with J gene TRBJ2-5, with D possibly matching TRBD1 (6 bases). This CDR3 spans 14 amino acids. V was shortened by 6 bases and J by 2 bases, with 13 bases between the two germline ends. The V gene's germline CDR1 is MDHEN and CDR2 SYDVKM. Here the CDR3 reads CASSTRGLQETQYF. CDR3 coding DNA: TGTGCCAGCAGCACCAGGGGCCTTCAAGAGACCCAGTACTTC.

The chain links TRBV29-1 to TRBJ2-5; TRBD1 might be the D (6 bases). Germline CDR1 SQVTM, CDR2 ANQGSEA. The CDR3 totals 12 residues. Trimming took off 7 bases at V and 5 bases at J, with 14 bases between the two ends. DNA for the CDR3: TGCAGCGGTACGACAGGTGTGGAGACCCAGTACTTC. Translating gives CSGTTGVETQYF.

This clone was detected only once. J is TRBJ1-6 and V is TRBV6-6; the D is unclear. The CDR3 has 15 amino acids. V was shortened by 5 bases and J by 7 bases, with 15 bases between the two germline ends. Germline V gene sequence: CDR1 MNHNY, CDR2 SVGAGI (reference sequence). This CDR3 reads CASSNPGGLNSPLHF. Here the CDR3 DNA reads TGTGCCAGCAGTAATCCAGGAGGGCTCAATTCACCCCTCCACTTT.

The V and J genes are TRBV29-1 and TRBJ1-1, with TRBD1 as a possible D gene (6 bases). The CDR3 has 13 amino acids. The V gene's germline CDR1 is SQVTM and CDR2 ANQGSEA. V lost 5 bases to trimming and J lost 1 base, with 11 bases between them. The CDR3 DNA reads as TGCAGCGTTCGGCGAGGGGGGAACACTGAAGCTTTCTTT. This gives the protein CSVRRGGNTEAFF.

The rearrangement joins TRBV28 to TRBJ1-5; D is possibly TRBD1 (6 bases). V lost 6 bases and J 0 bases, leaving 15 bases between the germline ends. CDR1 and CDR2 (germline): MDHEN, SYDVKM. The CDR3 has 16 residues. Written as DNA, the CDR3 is TGTGCCAGCAGCACAACCCAGGGGAATAGCAATCAGCCCCAGCATTTT. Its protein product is CASSTTQGNSNQPQHF.

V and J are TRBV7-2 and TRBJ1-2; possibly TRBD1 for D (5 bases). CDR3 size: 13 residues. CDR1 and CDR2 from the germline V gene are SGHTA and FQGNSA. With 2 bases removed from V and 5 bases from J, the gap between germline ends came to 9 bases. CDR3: CASSLLGDYGYTF. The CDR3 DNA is TGTGCCAGCAGCTTACTAGGGGATTATGGCTACACCTTC. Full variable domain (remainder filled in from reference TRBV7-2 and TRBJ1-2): GAGVSQSPSNKVTEKGKDVELRCDPISGHTALYWYRQSLGQGLEFLIYFQGNSAPDKSGLPSDRFSAERTGGSVSTLTIQRTQQEDSAVYLCASSLLGDYGYTFGSGTRLTVV.